The entry that follows covers one T cell receptor (beta chain) sequence. Its antigen is not yet known. Base-call qualities are not available, and no considerably larger clone is one nucleotide away. These data are taken from a study of OX40 agonist ivuxolimab in advanced cancers. For context, the study as a whole: Ivuxolimab was a fully human IgG2 agonistic monoclonal antibody targeting the costimulatory receptor OX40 (CD134). Prior anti-PD-1, anti-PD-L1 or anti-CTLA-4 therapy was permitted, and approximately 42% of dose-escalation patients had received checkpoint inhibitors. Of the 50 to 55 patients in dose escalation, about 20 had hepatocellular carcinoma, about 15 had melanoma, 9 had renal cell carcinoma and 9 had head and neck cancer. Partial responses occurred in three dose-escalation patients: two with cutaneous melanoma and one with hepatocellular carcinoma. The dose-escalation cohort was approximately 83% male with a mean age of approximately 59 years, ranging from roughly 23 to 79. The point of sequencing TCRbeta in the periphery was to test whether ivuxolimab changed TCR sequence diversity and drove clonal T-cell expansion. Intravenous ivuxolimab was administered to patients every 2 weeks at six dose levels: 0.01, 0.1, 0.3, 1.5, 3 and 10 mg/kg. The paper reports the monotherapy dose-escalation portion (N = 52 patients) of the phase I ivuxolimab trial. What the study reported, not specific to this receptor: Low levels of normalized T-cell clonal expansion were also shown by some nonresponding patients. The antigen specificity of the clonally expanded peripheral T cells was not determined. Clonal expansion of both CD4+ and CD8+ blood T cells was observed from baseline to week 6 at doses 0.1 to 3.0 mg/kg. In the 0.1-3.0 mg/kg groups, partial responders had among the lowest normalized peripheral clonal expansion, particularly in CD8+ T cells. After ivuxolimab, expanded clones were on average more numerous among CD8+ T cells than among CD4+ T cells.

Patients with autoimmune disease history or receiving systemic immunosuppression were excluded from the trial. Peripheral blood for TCR sequencing was drawn from every dose cohort at baseline, at cycle 4 day 1 and at cycle 7 day 1. Samples came from an open-label, multicenter, first-in-human phase I dose-escalation trial of ivuxolimab. Adults with locally advanced or metastatic melanoma, renal cell, hepatocellular, or head and neck squamous cell carcinoma were enrolled in the trial. CD4+ and CD8+ T cells were sorted separately from peripheral blood before TCR sequencing. For sequencing of the TCRbeta CDR3 region, genomic DNA was extracted from the sorted cells. The immunoSEQ Assay was used to sequence the TCRbeta CDR3 regions. The clones in this table, taken by TCRdb from immuneACCESS, are in-frame only. Not every clone is retained; where verified, under half of the shortfall comes from an unresolved V gene, and the cause of the rest is unknown. Within this sample are 90,000 to 95,000 clones, with about 90% of them counted one time only. Roughly 4.9% of the sample is held by the ten biggest clonotypes.

The CDR3 covers 16 residues, taking in both the cysteine and the phenylalanine. Left in the record is the CDR3 DNA by itself, 48 bases read in frame from the first base. The germline V gene provides CDR1 SGHRS and CDR2 YFSETQ. The rearranged chain carries TRBV5-1 and TRBJ2-5; 7 bases in the junction line up with TRBD1. The J call may be faulty, since TRBJ2-7 better matches the DNA end. The clonotype comes from an adult with an advanced solid tumor such as melanoma, head and neck, liver or kidney cancer. This specimen consisted of CD4+ or CD8+ T cells sorted from blood, obtained in a trial of the OX40 agonist ivuxolimab. The bases are TGCGCCAGCAGCTTGGCTTTAACAGGGGCCGGGGACGAGCAGTACTTC. Its protein is CASSLALTGAGDEQYF.